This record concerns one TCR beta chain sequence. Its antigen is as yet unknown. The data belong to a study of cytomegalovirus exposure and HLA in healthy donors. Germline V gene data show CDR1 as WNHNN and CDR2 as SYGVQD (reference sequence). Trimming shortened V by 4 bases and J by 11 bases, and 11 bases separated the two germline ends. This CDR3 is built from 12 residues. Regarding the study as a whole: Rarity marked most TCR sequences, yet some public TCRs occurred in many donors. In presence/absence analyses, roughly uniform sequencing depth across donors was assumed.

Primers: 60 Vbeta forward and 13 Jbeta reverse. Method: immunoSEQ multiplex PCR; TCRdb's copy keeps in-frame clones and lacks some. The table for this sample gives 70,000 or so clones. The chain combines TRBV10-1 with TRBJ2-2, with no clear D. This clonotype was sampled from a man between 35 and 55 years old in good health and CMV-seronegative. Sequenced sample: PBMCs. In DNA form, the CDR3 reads TGCGCCAGCAGTGCGCGGAGCGAAGAGCTGTTTTTT. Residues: CASSARSEELFF.